This entry is about one T cell receptor (beta chain). Time point indicated: peripheral blood 6 weeks after treatment start. The data were taken from a study of PD-L1 blockade in urothelial cancer. Study information: Prior chemotherapy regimens per patient numbered 0 to 3.

Losses at the gene ends were 5 bases for V and 3 bases for J; bases not matched to a gene: 8. The CDR3 sequence is 17 residues long. Germline assignment: CDR1 PRHDT and CDR2 FYEKMQ (reference sequence). Sequencing was performed with immunoSEQ multiplex PCR; in TCRdb, only in-frame clones are kept and a portion is missing. The repertoire holds about 91,000 clones, with 70% to 90% as singletons. This material consisted of PBMCs, taken around atezolizumab (anti-PD-L1) treatment. The rearrangement links TRBV13 to TRBJ2-5; 14 positions agree with TRBD2. This receptor was taken from a man in his 70s with urothelial cancer. The chain's CDR3 is CASSPRLAGGRKETQYF. CDR3 nucleotides: TGTGCCAGCAGCCCGCGACTAGCGGGAGGGAGAAAAGAGACCCAGTACTTC.